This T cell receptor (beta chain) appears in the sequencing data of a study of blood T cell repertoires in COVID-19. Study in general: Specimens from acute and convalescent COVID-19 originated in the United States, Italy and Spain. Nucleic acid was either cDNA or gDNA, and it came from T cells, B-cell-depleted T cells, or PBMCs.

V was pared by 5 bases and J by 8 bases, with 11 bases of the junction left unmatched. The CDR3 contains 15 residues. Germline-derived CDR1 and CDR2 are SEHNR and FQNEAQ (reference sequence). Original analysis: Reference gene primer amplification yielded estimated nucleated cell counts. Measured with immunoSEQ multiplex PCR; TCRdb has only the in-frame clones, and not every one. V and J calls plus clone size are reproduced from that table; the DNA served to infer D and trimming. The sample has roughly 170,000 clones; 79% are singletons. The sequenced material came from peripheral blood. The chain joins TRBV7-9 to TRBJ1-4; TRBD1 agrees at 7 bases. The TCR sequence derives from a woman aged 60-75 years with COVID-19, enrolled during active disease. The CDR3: CASSDKGGGGEKLFF. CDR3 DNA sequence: TGTGCCAGCAGCGACAAAGGGGGCGGCGGAGAAAAACTGTTTTTT.